The next 22 T cell receptor beta chains were all read from a single sample in a study of T-cell memory formation after mild COVID-19. TCRdb reprocessed the 5' RACE reads via MiXCR and lists one record per CDR3 protein. The sample has some 320,000 distinct CDR3 sequences; about 16% are singletons. The material sequenced was PBMCs or a T cell subset sorted from them (not recorded which). The receptors were sampled from a man aged 18 to 35 who had mild COVID-19 (a few samples of this study predate the infection). Cell type and time point are not known.

This clonotype was seen at least ten times. The J gene is TRBJ1-2, the V gene TRBV7-9, with D possibly TRBD1 on 5 matching bases. Germline V gives CDR1 SEHNR, CDR2 FQNEAQ (reference sequence). Trimming took 4 bases from V and 1 from J, leaving 16 bases between them. The CDR3 has 16 residues. Here the CDR3 DNA reads TGTGCCAGCAGCTGGGGCACTGCCGGCCTTAACTATGGCTACACCTTC. This codes for CASSWGTAGLNYGYTF.

This clonotype was recorded a few times. CDR3 in amino acids: CASSRQGADEQFF. The CDR3 bases are TGTGCCAGTAGCAGACAGGGGGCGGATGAGCAGTTCTTC. The chain links TRBV19 to TRBJ2-1; TRBD1 aligns across 10 bases. V lost 6 bases, J lost 8 bases, and 4 bases stayed unmatched. The CDR3 contains 13 residues. The germline V gene encodes CDR1 LNHDA and CDR2 SQIVND (reference sequence).

This chain's CDR3 is CASSSSGTSEAFF. For the CDR3, the DNA is TGTGCCAGCAGCTCGTCAGGGACTTCTGAAGCTTTCTTT. This sequence joins TRBV5-4 and TRBJ1-1; weak D call: TRBD1 (5 bases). Germline assignment: CDR1 SGHNT and CDR2 YYREEE (reference sequence). CDR3 length equals 13 residues. The V and J ends lost 3 bases and 6 bases respectively, with 12 bases between them.

Many counts were recorded for this clonotype. The chain employs TRBV11-3 and TRBJ1-5; no reliable D call. Germline lookup yields CDR1 SGHNT and CDR2 YENEEA. V lost 1 base, J lost 11 bases, and 15 bases lay in between. The length of the CDR3 is 14 residues. The CDR3 sequence is CASSLGFQPAAQHF. The CDR3 coding sequence is TGTGCCAGCAGCTTAGGTTTCCAGCCCGCAGCCCAGCATTTT.

This clonotype was detected a few times. V is TRBV20-1 and J is TRBJ2-2; 15 nucleotides match TRBD2. J was trimmed by 7 bases and V by 3 bases; bases with no gene match: 6. Germline V gene lookup returns CDR1 DFQATT and CDR2 SNEGSKA (reference sequence). The CDR3 is made up of 16 amino acids. The DNA for the CDR3 is TGCAGTGCTAGGGCCGGGACTAGCGGGGGGATCGGGGAGCTGTTTTTT. This sequence encodes CSARAGTSGGIGELFF.

The rearrangement links TRBV12-5 to TRBJ2-5; D is possibly TRBD2 (5 bases). Trimming removed 7 bases at V and 5 bases at J, with 14 bases between. Germline-derived CDR1 and CDR2 are LGHNT and FRNRAP. The CDR3 runs 13 residues. Here the CDR3 DNA reads TGTGCTAGTGCCCTCGTGGGCGGGGAGACCCAGTACTTC. Protein: CASALVGGETQYF.

CDR3 loop: CASSSQGYNEKLFF. The CDR3, as DNA: TGCGCCAGCAGCTCTCAGGGATATAATGAAAAACTGTTTTTT. The rearrangement uses TRBV5-1 and TRBJ1-4; the D gene is possibly TRBD1 (5 bases). Trimming took off 3 bases at V and 4 bases at J, with 10 bases between the two ends. This CDR3 contains 14 residues. The V gene's germline CDR1 is SGHRS and CDR2 YFSETQ.

This clonotype has at least ten counts. The chain links TRBV11-2 to TRBJ2-2, with a weak D call TRBD1 (5 bases). The V gene's germline CDR1 is SGHAT and CDR2 FQNNGV. Trimming removed 5 bases from V and 2 bases from J, with 21 bases in between. This CDR3 region has 18 residues. Written as DNA, the CDR3 is TGTGCCAGCAGCCCTAGGGCCGGACAACCCCCTAACACCGGGGAGCTGTTTTTT. Translation: CASSPRAGQPPNTGELFF. Full variable domain (remainder filled in from reference TRBV11-2 and TRBJ2-2): EAGVAQSPRYKIIEKRQSVAFWCNPISGHATLYWYQQILGQGPKLLIQFQNNGVVDDSQLPKDRFSAERLKGVDSTLKIQPAKLEDSAVYLCASSPRAGQPPNTGELFFGEGSRLTVL.

This clonotype was counted only a few times. The chain has TRBV24-1 and TRBJ2-5; D is uncertain. Germline CDR1 is KGHDR and CDR2 is SFDVKD. Trimming took 7 bases from V and 1 from J, leaving 6 bases between them. The CDR3 is 12 residues long. This CDR3 reads CATSGFQETQYF. CDR3 coding DNA: TGTGCCACCAGCGGTTTCCAAGAGACCCAGTACTTC.

This clonotype came up a few times. The chain links TRBV5-1 to TRBJ2-3; 9 bases are a match to TRBD2. After removal of 4 bases from V and 6 bases from J, the junction contained 6 bases not matched to a gene. The germline gives CDR1 SGHRS, CDR2 YFSETQ. The CDR3 sequence is 14 residues long. The CDR3 DNA follows: TGCGCCAGCAGCCAACTAGCGGGTACCGATACGCAGTATTTT. Protein product: CASSQLAGTDTQYF.

Many counts were recorded for this clonotype. The chain recombines TRBV15 with TRBJ2-7, with 7 bases aligning to TRBD2. Germline V lookup: CDR1 LNHNV, CDR2 YYDKDF (reference sequence). CDR3 length equals 17 residues. Losses at the gene ends were 0 bases for V and 4 bases for J; bases not matched to a gene: 12. The CDR3 DNA follows: TGTGCCACCAGCAGAGACGATTTAGGAAGCGGGAAGTACGAGCAGTACGTC. This gives the protein CATSRDDLGSGKYEQYV.

DNA of the CDR3: TGTGCCAGCAGCGTCTGGACAGGGGGAGCTTTCTTT. Residues: CASSVWTGGAFF. The V call is TRBV9, the J call TRBJ1-1; 10 bases agree with TRBD1. The CDR3 is 12 residues long. V dropped 2 bases and J dropped 10; count of bases not matched to a gene: 2. The V gene's germline CDR1 is SGDLS and CDR2 YYNGEE.

V is TRBV20-1 and J is TRBJ2-1; weak D call: TRBD1 (8 bases). Germline CDR1 and CDR2: DFQATT and SNEGSKA (reference sequence). This CDR3 is 14 amino acids long. The ends were cut back, 4 bases at V and 3 bases at J, with 13 bases in the middle. The CDR3 is CSATTGGGYNEQFF. CDR3 DNA: TGCAGTGCTACTACAGGGGGGGGCTACAATGAGCAGTTCTTC.

The chain couples TRBV2 to TRBJ2-5, with D possibly TRBD2 on 6 matching bases. V dropped 6 bases and J dropped 5 bases, with 13 bases sitting between them. Germline V gene sequence: CDR1 SNHLY, CDR2 FYNNEI. The CDR3 extends over 13 amino acids. The chain's CDR3 is CASRMTREETQYF. In nucleotides, the CDR3 is TGTGCCAGCAGGATGACTAGGGAGGAGACCCAGTACTTC.

This clonotype was detected ten times or more. The V call is TRBV2, the J call TRBJ2-1; 9 bases match TRBD2. Losses at the gene ends were 5 bases for V and 6 bases for J; bases not matched to a gene: 2. CDR3 size: 13 residues. The V gene's germline CDR1 is SNHLY and CDR2 FYNNEI. CDR3 nucleotide sequence: TGTGCCAGCAGTAGCGGGGGGTTCAATGAGCAGTTCTTC. Translating it yields CASSSGGFNEQFF.

This clonotype has more than one count but fewer than ten. V gene TRBV9 combines with J gene TRBJ2-7; D is undetermined. Germline V gene sequence: CDR1 SGDLS, CDR2 YYNGEE. The CDR3 contains 13 residues. Trimming removed 2 bases at V and 5 bases at J, with 11 bases between. The CDR3 reads CASSVGRVNEQYF. DNA of the CDR3: TGTGCCAGCAGCGTGGGTAGGGTCAACGAGCAGTACTTC.

The chain links TRBV20-1 to TRBJ2-5; D unclear. V gave up 6 bases and J gave up 2 bases, with 10 bases separating them. The CDR3 extends over 12 amino acids. Germline V gene lookup returns CDR1 DFQATT and CDR2 SNEGSKA (reference sequence). CDR3 sequence: CSAILLQETQYF. The CDR3 nucleotides read TGCAGTGCCATCCTCCTACAAGAGACCCAGTACTTC.

V gene TRBV6-2 or TRBV6-3 combines with J gene TRBJ2-4; D may be TRBD1 or TRBD2 (5 bases each). Germline V gene lookup returns CDR1 MNHEY and CDR2 SVGEGT. CDR3 size: 18 residues. V dropped 0 bases and J dropped 0 bases, with 15 bases sitting between them. CDR3 loop: CASSYSIAGGAAKNIQYF. The CDR3 DNA follows: TGTGCCAGCAGTTACTCGATAGCTGGGGGAGCAGCCAAAAACATTCAGTACTTC.

This clonotype was detected a few times. The chain carries TRBV27 and TRBJ1-1; D call uncertain. Germline V gene lookup returns CDR1 MNHEY and CDR2 SMNVEV (reference sequence). The CDR3 extends over 14 amino acids. Deletions cut 3 bases from V and 3 bases from J, with 11 bases between. In nucleotides, the CDR3 is TGTGCCAGCAGTTTCTCTGGGTCCCACACTGAAGCTTTCTTT. This encodes CASSFSGSHTEAFF.

The chain combines TRBV5-8 with TRBJ2-7; 7 bases fit TRBD1. V lost 4 bases and J lost 6; bases outside the gene matches: 10. The length of the CDR3 is 14 residues. The germline V gene has CDR1 SGHTS and CDR2 YDEGEE. The CDR3 DNA reads TGTGCCAGCAGCCCCGGGACGACAGGGAGCGAGCAGTACGTC. Protein sequence: CASSPGTTGSEQYV.

This chain uses TRBV4-3 with TRBJ2-1, with D hard to call. The V end lost 0 bases, the J end lost 0 bases, and 15 bases lay between the germline ends. The CDR3 runs to 18 residues. Germline loops: CDR1 LGHNA, CDR2 YSLEER. DNA of the CDR3: TGCGCCAGCAGCCAAGAACCTAGGAACCGTGGCTCCTACAATGAGCAGTTCTTC. It translates to CASSQEPRNRGSYNEQFF.

The chain employs TRBV12-3 or TRBV12-4 and TRBJ1-1, with D possibly TRBD1 on 6 matching bases. This CDR3 has 14 amino acids. V lost 3 bases, J lost 4 bases, and 12 bases lay in between. The CDR3 region has the DNA TGTGCCAGCAGTTTTACAGGGTGGACCACTGAAGCTTTCTTT. As protein: CASSFTGWTTEAFF.